This TCR beta chain was obtained from a study of blood T cell repertoires in COVID-19. Overall study: Acute and convalescent COVID-19 samples came from the United States, Italy and Spain. Sample material is recorded as cDNA or gDNA derived from T cells, B-cell-depleted T cells, or PBMCs.

The germline V gene has CDR1 SGHVS and CDR2 FQNEAQ. Trimming at V came to 5 bases and at J to 1 base, leaving 9 bases not matched to a gene. This CDR3 contains 16 residues. Profiled with immunoSEQ multiplex PCR; TCRdb holds only in-frame clones, not every one. In the table there are under 45,000 clones, around 90% of which are singletons. V gene TRBV7-8 combines with J gene TRBJ1-2, with 8 bases aligning to TRBD1. Sequencing was carried out using peripheral blood. This clonotype originated in a human donor in a cohort sampled during active COVID-19. The CDR3: CASSRGQGSYNYGYTF. The CDR3 coding sequence is TGTGCCAGCAGCCGAGGACAGGGAAGTTATAACTATGGCTACACCTTC.